These 18 T cell receptor beta chains came from one sample sequenced in a study of blood T cell repertoires in COVID-19 (TCRdb year 2020). Libraries were constructed by the immunoSEQ multiplex PCR assay. The table was pulled from immuneACCESS by TCRdb, which kept in-frame rearrangements only. Such tables lose some clones; where checked, under half of the loss comes from unresolved V genes, and the rest has no known cause. This sample comprises approximately 39,000 clones, around 95% of them detected only once. The ten largest account for 3.5% to 4.5% of the sample. The specimen sequenced was peripheral blood. Every receptor here comes from a human donor with active COVID-19. The donor label of this sample is uncertain.

This clone was observed a few times. This chain links TRBV11-2 with TRBJ2-2, with D possibly TRBD2 on 5 matching bases. In germline, CDR1 is SGHAT, CDR2 FQNNGV. Trimming removed 10 bases from V and 5 bases from J, with 20 bases in between. This CDR3 contains 15 residues. CDR3 in amino acids: CATQPALAGTGELFF. CDR3 bases: TGTGCCACCCAGCCCGCGCTAGCAGGAACCGGGGAGCTGTTTTTT.

This rearrangement joins TRBV9 to TRBJ2-2; 9 bases agree with TRBD2. CDR3 size: 21 residues. The V segment lost 0 bases and the J segment 2 bases; nucleotides outside the gene matches: 17. Looked up from germline, CDR1 is SGDLS and CDR2 is YYNGEE. CDR3: CASSVGMGEVVAGENTGELFF. DNA for the CDR3: TGTGCCAGCAGCGTAGGGATGGGAGAGGTAGTAGCGGGGGAAAACACCGGGGAGCTGTTTTTT.

This chain uses TRBV11-2 with TRBJ1-6, with 8 bases identical to TRBD1. The germline V gene encodes CDR1 SGHAT and CDR2 FQNNGV. CDR3 length equals 14 residues. J lost 7 bases, V lost 5 bases, and 4 bases had no gene match. The CDR3 spells CASSRQGQNSPLHF. As DNA, the CDR3 is TGTGCCAGCAGCAGACAGGGGCAAAATTCACCCCTCCACTTT.

V is TRBV5-1 and J is TRBJ2-5; perhaps TRBD2 as D (5 bases). The germline V and J ends were trimmed by 3 bases and 8 bases, with 11 bases remaining between them. Germline CDR1 is SGHRS and CDR2 is YFSETQ. The CDR3 has 12 residues. The CDR3 here is CASSSGRDTQYF. Written as DNA, the CDR3 is TGCGCCAGCAGCTCCGGTCGGGATACCCAGTACTTC.

The chain uses TRBV12-3 or TRBV12-4 and TRBJ2-2; the match to TRBD2 covers 8 bases. Trimming took 6 bases from V and 5 from J; bases not matched to a gene: 2. This CDR3 has 13 amino acids. The DNA for the CDR3 is TGTGCCAGCAGCGCTAGCGGGACCGGGGAGCTGTTTTTT. Its protein is CASSASGTGELFF.

The rearrangement links TRBV21-1 to TRBJ2-7; the table calls TRBD1, which could not be checked here. TRBV21-1 is reported as a pseudogene. The CDR3 contains 16 residues. The CDR3 sequence is CASSEAGTGGPYEQYF. CDR3 bases: TGTGCCAGCAGCGAAGCAGGGACAGGGGGGCCCTACGAGCAGTACTTC.

The rearrangement links TRBV5-1 to TRBJ2-5; D is undetermined. Trimming took off 4 bases at V and 1 base at J, with 11 bases between the two ends. This CDR3 spans 14 amino acids. Germline CDR1 reads SGHRS; CDR2 reads YFSETQ. As DNA, the CDR3 is TGCGCCAGCAGCCCAGTCAACCGCCAAGAGACCCAGTACTTC. Translated: CASSPVNRQETQYF.

The chain couples TRBV7-9 to TRBJ1-2; 11 positions match TRBD1. The trim removed 4 bases at V and 5 bases at J, leaving 6 bases unmatched. CDR1 and CDR2 (germline): SEHNR, FQNEAQ (reference sequence). The CDR3 has 15 amino acids. For the CDR3, the DNA is TGTGCCAGCAGCTATGGACAGGGGGCAAGGTATGGCTACACCTTC. Its translation is CASSYGQGARYGYTF.

The chain has TRBV27 and TRBJ2-3, with D possibly TRBD2 on 6 matching bases. CDR1 is MNHEY, CDR2 SMNVEV, per germline (reference sequence). V dropped 3 bases and J dropped 2 bases, with 15 bases sitting between them. There are 16 residues in the CDR3. This chain's CDR3 is CASSFRGERPTDTQYF. CDR3 coding DNA: TGTGCCAGCAGTTTTCGCGGGGAGCGACCCACAGATACGCAGTATTTT.

The chain combines TRBV7-9 with TRBJ2-1; TRBD2 aligns across 9 bases. Germline CDR1 reads SEHNR; CDR2 reads FQNEAQ (reference sequence). The CDR3 is made up of 15 amino acids. Unmatched junction bases numbered 6, after V lost 5 bases and J lost 4 bases. The chain's CDR3 is CASSDSLAGYNEQFF. The CDR3 DNA reads TGTGCCAGCAGCGACTCCCTAGCGGGATACAATGAGCAGTTCTTC.

The rearrangement joins TRBV9 to TRBJ2-1, with TRBD1 matching 9 bases. After removal of 3 bases from V and 3 bases from J, the junction contained 4 bases not matched to a gene. Germline CDR1 reads SGDLS; CDR2 reads YYNGEE. The CDR3 spans 15 residues. The CDR3 is CASSEGQGSYNEQFF. In DNA, the CDR3 is TGTGCCAGCAGCGAGGGACAGGGCAGCTACAATGAGCAGTTCTTC.

The CDR3 sequence: CASSGADTIYF. In DNA form, the CDR3 reads TGTGCCAGCAGCGGAGCGGACACCATATATTTT. The rearrangement uses TRBV2 and TRBJ1-3, with unresolved D. The germline V gene has CDR1 SNHLY and CDR2 FYNNEI. The CDR3 totals 11 residues. Trimming cost V 6 bases and J 8 bases, with 8 bases left between them.

The chain joins TRBV6-6 to TRBJ2-2, with D possibly being TRBD2 (5 bases). This CDR3 is built from 14 residues. V was trimmed by 8 bases and J by 0 bases, leaving 10 bases between them. Germline values: CDR1 MNHNY, CDR2 SVGAGI (reference sequence). The CDR3 sequence is CASARTANTGELFF. The CDR3 bases are TGTGCCAGCGCCCGGACTGCGAACACCGGGGAGCTGTTTTTT.

The chain recombines TRBV10-1 with TRBJ1-1, with a possible D match to TRBD1 (6 bases). Trimming removed 6 bases from V and 0 bases from J, with 8 bases in between. Germline assignment: CDR1 WNHNN and CDR2 SYGVQD (reference sequence). This CDR3 is 13 amino acids long. In nucleotides, the CDR3 is TGCGCCAGCAGACAGGGATTGAACACTGAAGCTTTCTTT. It codes for CASRQGLNTEAFF.

J is TRBJ2-1 and V is TRBV27; D is unclear. V gave up 2 bases and J gave up 10 bases, with 9 bases separating them. CDR3 length: 12 amino acids. Germline V CDR1 and CDR2: MNHEY, SMNVEV (reference sequence). The CDR3: CASSLEVGEQFF. The CDR3 DNA follows: TGTGCCAGCAGTTTAGAAGTCGGGGAGCAGTTCTTC.

The chain uses TRBV6-5 and TRBJ1-5; 7 bases agree with TRBD1. Germline V lookup: CDR1 MNHEY, CDR2 SVGAGI. V lost 0 bases and J lost 5; bases outside the gene matches: 4. This CDR3 is 15 amino acids long. The DNA of the CDR3 is TGTGCCAGCAGTTACTCCGGAACAGGGGATCAGCCCCAGCATTTT. Translated: CASSYSGTGDQPQHF.

This clone has just one count. The gene calls are TRBV3-1 (or the pseudogene TRBV3-2) and TRBJ2-5; 7 bases are a match to TRBD1. With 3 bases clipped from V and 3 bases from J, the junction kept 4 bases outside the gene matches. The length of the CDR3 is 14 residues. CDR1 and CDR2 from the germline V gene are LGHDT and YNNKEL (reference sequence). The CDR3 nucleotides are TGTGCCAGCAGCCATCCGGGACAGAAAGAGACCCAGTACTTC. Translating gives CASSHPGQKETQYF.

The chain uses TRBV5-4 and TRBJ2-1, with 7 nucleotides matching TRBD2. J lost 1 base, V lost 4 bases, and 11 bases had no gene match. From germline, CDR1 is SGHNT and CDR2 YYREEE (reference sequence). This CDR3 contains 17 residues. The CDR3 DNA follows: TGTGCCAGCAGCAAAGATCTAGCGGAGCAGTCCTACAATGAGCAGTTCTTC. Translation gives CASSKDLAEQSYNEQFF.